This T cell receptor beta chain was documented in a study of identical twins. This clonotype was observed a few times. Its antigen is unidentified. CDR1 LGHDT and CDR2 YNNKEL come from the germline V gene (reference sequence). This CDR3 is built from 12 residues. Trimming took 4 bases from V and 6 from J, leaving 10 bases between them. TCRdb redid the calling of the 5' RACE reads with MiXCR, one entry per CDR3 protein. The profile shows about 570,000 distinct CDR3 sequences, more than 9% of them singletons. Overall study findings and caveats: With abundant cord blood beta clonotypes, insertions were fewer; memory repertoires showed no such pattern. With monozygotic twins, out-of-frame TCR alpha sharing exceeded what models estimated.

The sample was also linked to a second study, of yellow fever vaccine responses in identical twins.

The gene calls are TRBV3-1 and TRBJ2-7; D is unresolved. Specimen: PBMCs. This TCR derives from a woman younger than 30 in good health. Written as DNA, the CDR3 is TGTGCCAGCAGCCTCGGCGTCTCCGAGCAGTACTTC. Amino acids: CASSLGVSEQYF.